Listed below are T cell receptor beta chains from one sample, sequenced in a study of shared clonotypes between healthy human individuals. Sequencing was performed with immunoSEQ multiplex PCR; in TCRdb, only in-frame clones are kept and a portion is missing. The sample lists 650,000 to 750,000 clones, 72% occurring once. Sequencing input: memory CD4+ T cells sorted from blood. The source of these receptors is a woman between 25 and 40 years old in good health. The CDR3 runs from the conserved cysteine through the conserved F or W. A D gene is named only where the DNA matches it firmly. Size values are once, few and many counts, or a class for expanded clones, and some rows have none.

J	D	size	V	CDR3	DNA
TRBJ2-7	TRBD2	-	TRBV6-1	CASSIWTSGEQYF	TGTGCCAGCAGTATCTGGACTAGCGGGGAGCAGTACTTC
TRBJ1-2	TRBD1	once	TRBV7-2	CASSPDRGRDGYTF	TGTGCCAGCAGCCCGGACAGGGGAAGGGATGGCTACACCTTC
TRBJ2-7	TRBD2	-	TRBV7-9	CASSWGWGGNEQYF	TGTGCCAGCAGCTGGGGATGGGGAGGGAACGAGCAGTACTTC
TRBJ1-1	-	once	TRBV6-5	CASSYSSGRVNTEAFF	TGTGCCAGCAGTTACTCGAGTGGCAGGGTGAACACTGAAGCTTTCTTT
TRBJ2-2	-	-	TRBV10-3	CAIKARAGPDTGELFF	TGTGCCATCAAGGCCCGGGCAGGCCCTGACACCGGGGAGCTGTTTTTT
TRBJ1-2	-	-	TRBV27	CASSFVGGANYGYTF	TGTGCCAGCAGTTTTGTGGGGGGGGCTAACTATGGCTACACCTTC
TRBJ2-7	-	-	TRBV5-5	CASSLSQTGVGEQYF	TGTGCCAGCAGCTTGTCACAGACGGGAGTGGGGGAGCAGTACTTC
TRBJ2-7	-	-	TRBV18	CASSPQADTSYEQYF	TGTGCCAGCTCACCACAGGCGGACACCTCCTACGAGCAGTACTTC
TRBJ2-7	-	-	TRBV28	CASTISSAYEQYF	TGTGCCAGCACGATTAGTAGCGCCTACGAGCAGTACTTC
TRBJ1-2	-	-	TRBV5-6	CASSRANYGYTF	TGTGCCAGCAGCCGTGCTAACTATGGCTACACCTTC
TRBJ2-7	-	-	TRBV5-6	CASSLAGPVGQYF	TGTGCCAGCAGCTTGGCGGGACCCGTGGGGCAGTACTTC
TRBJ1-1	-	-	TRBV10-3	CAISESGARTEAFF	TGTGCCATCAGTGAGTCGGGGGCGCGAACTGAAGCTTTCTTT
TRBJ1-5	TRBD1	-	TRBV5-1	CASSLGTGRDQPQHF	TGCGCCAGCAGCTTGGGGACAGGGAGGGATCAGCCCCAGCATTTT
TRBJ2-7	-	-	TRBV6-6	CASSYNRGGGQYF	TGTGCCAGCAGTTACAACAGGGGGGGAGGGCAGTACTTC
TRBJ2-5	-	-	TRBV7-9	CASSPPSGGLETQYF	TGTGCCAGCAGCCCCCCTAGTGGGGGACTCGAGACCCAGTACTTC
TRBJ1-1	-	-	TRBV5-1	CASSPDRENTEAFF	TGCGCCAGCAGCCCTGACAGAGAAAACACTGAAGCTTTCTTT
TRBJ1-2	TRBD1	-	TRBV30	CAWRGTGTAIIGPGTF	TGTGCCTGGAGGGGGACCGGGACAGCCATCATAGGCCCGGGCACCTTC
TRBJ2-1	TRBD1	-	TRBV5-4	CASSLPGQGSYNEQFF	TGTGCCAGCAGCTTACCGGGACAGGGCTCCTACAATGAGCAGTTCTTC
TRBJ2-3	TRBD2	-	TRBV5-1	CASSPGLAGVVTDTQYF	TGCGCCAGCAGCCCGGGACTAGCGGGAGTCGTCACAGATACGCAGTATTTT
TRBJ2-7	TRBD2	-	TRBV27	CASSPGTSGRRGQYF	TGTGCCAGCAGTCCGGGGACTAGCGGGAGGAGGGGGCAGTACTTC
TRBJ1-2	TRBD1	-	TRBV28	CASSLGGTANYGYTF	TGTGCCAGCAGTTTAGGGGGGACAGCGAACTATGGCTACACCTTC
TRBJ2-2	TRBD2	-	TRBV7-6	CASSKEEGLAGLHTGELFF	TGTGCCAGCAGCAAAGAGGAGGGACTAGCGGGATTGCACACCGGGGAGCTGTTTTTT
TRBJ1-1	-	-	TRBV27	CASSPQGPANTEAFF	TGTGCCAGCAGTCCCCAGGGCCCAGCGAACACTGAAGCTTTCTTT
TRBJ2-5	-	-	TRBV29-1	CSATGQVARETQYF	TGCAGCGCCACAGGGCAGGTGGCGCGAGAGACCCAGTACTTC
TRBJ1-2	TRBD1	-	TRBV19	CASSIEQGYLSGYTF	TGTGCCAGTAGTATCGAACAGGGGTACCTCTCCGGCTACACCTTC
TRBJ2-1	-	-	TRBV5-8	CASSFRVGRKNEQFF	TGTGCCAGCAGCTTCCGCGTAGGTCGGAAGAATGAGCAGTTCTTC
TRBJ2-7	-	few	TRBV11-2	CASSQQGDSYEQYF	TGTGCCAGCAGCCAACAAGGGGATAGCTACGAGCAGTACTTC
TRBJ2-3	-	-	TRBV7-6	CASSLYPPPATDSWYTDTQYF	TGTGCCAGCAGCTTATATCCACCCCCGGCTACAGACAGCTGGTACACAGATACGCAGTATTTT
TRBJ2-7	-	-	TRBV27	CASSPQVRLDTGSFSSYEQYF	TGTGCCAGCAGTCCCCAGGTACGGCTCGATACAGGGTCGTTTAGCTCCTACGAGCAGTACTTC
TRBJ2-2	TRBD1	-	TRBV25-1	CASSEGTGGLGELFF	TGTGCCAGCAGTGAAGGGACAGGGGGCCTCGGGGAGCTGTTTTTT
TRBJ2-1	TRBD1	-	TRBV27	CASSHIPTGSSYNEQFF	TGTGCCAGCAGTCACATCCCGACAGGGAGCTCCTACAATGAGCAGTTCTTC
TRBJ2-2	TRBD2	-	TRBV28	CASSQRERVGELFF	TGTGCCAGCAGCCAGCGGGAGAGGGTCGGGGAGCTGTTTTTT
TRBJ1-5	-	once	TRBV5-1	CASSLDGGNQPQHF	TGCGCCAGCAGCCTCGACGGCGGAAATCAGCCCCAGCATTTT
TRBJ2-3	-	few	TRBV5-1	CASSFGGTDTQYF	TGCGCCAGCAGCTTTGGGGGCACAGATACGCAGTATTTT
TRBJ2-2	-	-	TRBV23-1	CASSQSITGYHTGELFF	TGCGCCAGCAGTCAATCGATAACAGGGTACCACACCGGGGAGCTGTTTTTT
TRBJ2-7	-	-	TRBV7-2	CASSLATSWVGEQYF	TGTGCCAGCAGCTTAGCGACCTCCTGGGTGGGCGAGCAGTACTTC
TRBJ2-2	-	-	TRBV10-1	CASSESIGELFF	TGCGCCAGCAGTGAGTCGATCGGGGAGCTGTTTTTT
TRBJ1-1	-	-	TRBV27	CASSWTLDTEAFF	TGTGCCAGCAGTTGGACTCTTGACACTGAAGCTTTCTTT
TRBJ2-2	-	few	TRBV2	CASRPDISNTGELFF	TGTGCCAGCAGGCCCGACATCTCCAACACCGGGGAGCTGTTTTTT
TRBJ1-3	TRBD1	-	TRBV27	CASSSSYRGSGNTIYF	TGTGCCAGCAGTTCATCCTACAGGGGCTCTGGAAACACCATATATTTT
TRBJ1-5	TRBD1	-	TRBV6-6	CASRVDREVKPQHF	TGTGCCAGCAGGGTCGACAGGGAGGTTAAGCCCCAGCATTTT
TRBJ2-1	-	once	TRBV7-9	CASSWDNEQFF	TGTGCCAGCAGCTGGGACAATGAGCAGTTCTTC
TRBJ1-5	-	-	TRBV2	CASSEATSDQPQHF	TGTGCCAGCAGTGAAGCGACTTCCGATCAGCCCCAGCATTTT
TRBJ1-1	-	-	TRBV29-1	CSVEKDVAQTAFF	TGCAGCGTTGAAAAGGACGTGGCCCAGACTGCTTTCTTT
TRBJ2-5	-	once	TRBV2	CASSVETEFKTQYF	TGTGCCAGCAGTGTGGAGACTGAATTTAAGACCCAGTACTTC
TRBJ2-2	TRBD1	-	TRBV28	CASSWGQINTGELFF	TGTGCCAGCAGTTGGGGACAGATAAACACCGGGGAGCTGTTTTTT
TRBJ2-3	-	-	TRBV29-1	CSVRTLTDTQYF	TGCAGCGTGCGGACCCTCACAGATACGCAGTATTTT
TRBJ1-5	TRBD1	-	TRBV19	CASSGGQVFNQPQHF	TGTGCCAGTAGTGGGGGACAGGTTTTCAATCAGCCCCAGCATTTT
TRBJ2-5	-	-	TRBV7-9	CASSLMVGIQETQYF	TGTGCCAGCAGCCTAATGGTGGGGATCCAAGAGACCCAGTACTTC
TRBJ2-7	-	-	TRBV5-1	CASSLVGESYEQYF	TGCGCCAGCAGCTTGGTGGGGGAGAGCTACGAGCAGTACTTC